A selection of T cell receptor beta chains follows, all from one sample in a study of vaccination effects on CD4 cells after COVID-19. The repertoire was sequenced with immunoSEQ multiplex PCR; TCRdb's copy has only in-frame clones and lacks some. The sample lists nearly 45,000 clones, over 60% occurring once. Their antigens remain unidentified. Here the sequenced sample was CD4+ T cells from PBMCs cultured without peptide, taken after COVID-19 vaccination. Receptors were obtained from a human donor who received a COVID-19 vaccine. Both conserved end residues are part of each CDR3. A D gene is named only where the DNA matches it firmly. Clone size appears in some rows only: once, few, many, or a class for an expanded clone.

>TRBJ1-1|few|TRBV18|-
CASSPRTGWNTEAFF
TGTGCCAGCTCACCACGTACGGGTTGGAACACTGAAGCTTTCTTT
>TRBJ1-1|-|TRBV6-5|TRBD1
CASRQGITEAFF
TGTGCCAGCAGACAGGGGATCACTGAAGCTTTCTTT
>TRBJ2-7|-|TRBV5-1|TRBD2
CASSPRTSGKTYEQYF
TGCGCCAGCAGCCCGAGGACTAGCGGGAAAACCTACGAGCAGTACTTC
>TRBJ2-5|-|TRBV7-9|-
CASSLLSGARETQYF
TGTGCCAGCAGCTTATTATCGGGGGCGCGGGAGACCCAGTACTTC
>TRBJ1-2|-|TRBV6-5|TRBD1
CAGRTGPQGYTF
TGTGCCGGACGGACAGGGCCTCAGGGCTACACCTTC
>TRBJ2-5|-|TRBV5-1|-
CASSLQDQETQYF
TGCGCCAGCAGCTTGCAGGACCAAGAGACCCAGTACTTC
>TRBJ2-3|-|TRBV6-4|TRBD2
CASSDGAGGPSDTQYF
TGTGCCAGCAGTGACGGAGCGGGGGGGCCATCAGATACGCAGTATTTT
>TRBJ2-1|-|TRBV3-1/TRBV3-2|TRBD2
CASSQSGLGELYNEQFF
TGTGCCAGCAGCCAATCCGGACTAGGAGAATTATACAATGAGCAGTTCTTC
>TRBJ1-3|-|TRBV6-5|-
CASSYLRAGNTIYF
TGTGCCAGCAGTTACCTCCGAGCTGGAAACACCATATATTTT
>TRBJ1-6|-|TRBV19|TRBD1
CASSSLTGVNSPLHF
TGTGCCAGTAGTTCACTGACAGGGGTGAATTCACCCCTCCACTTT
>TRBJ2-1|-|TRBV7-6|TRBD1
CASSPGQGLSYNEQFF
TGTGCCAGCAGCCCCGGACAGGGCCTCTCCTACAATGAGCAGTTCTTC
>TRBJ2-2|-|TRBV5-8|TRBD1
CASSPQPGQGDTGELFF
TGTGCCAGCAGCCCCCAACCGGGACAGGGGGACACCGGGGAGCTGTTTTTT
>TRBJ2-1|-|TRBV5-1|-
CASRIVYIGTTRDEQFF
TGCGCCAGCAGGATCGTATATATCGGGACGACAAGGGATGAGCAGTTCTTC
>TRBJ1-1|-|TRBV29-1|-
CSVDARNTEAFF
TGCAGCGTTGATGCCAGGAACACTGAAGCTTTCTTT
>TRBJ1-2|-|TRBV11-2|TRBD1
CASSLDGGTGGHRNYGYTF
TGTGCCAGCAGCTTAGACGGTGGGACAGGGGGCCACCGTAACTATGGCTACACCTTC
>TRBJ1-4|-|TRBV11-2|-
CASKIWGGTNEKLFF
TGTGCCAGCAAAATATGGGGGGGAACTAATGAAAAACTGTTTTTT
>TRBJ2-1|-|TRBV29-1|-
CSVSSRGIHEQFF
TGCAGCGTATCAAGTCGGGGGATCCATGAGCAGTTCTTC
>TRBJ1-4|few|TRBV5-1|-
CASSFNSVKGEKLFF
TGCGCCAGCAGCTTCAACTCCGTTAAGGGTGAAAAACTGTTTTTT
>TRBJ1-4|-|TRBV19|TRBD1
CASRLTGSSEKLFF
TGTGCCAGTAGGCTGACAGGGTCTAGCGAAAAACTGTTTTTT
>TRBJ1-4|-|TRBV27|TRBD1
CASSLWVRDRVVTSEKLFF
TGTGCCAGCAGTTTATGGGTCCGGGACAGGGTCGTGACAAGTGAAAAACTGTTTTTT
>TRBJ2-2|-|TRBV20-1|-
CSASRGWNTGELFF
TGCAGTGCTAGTCGGGGGTGGAACACCGGGGAGCTGTTTTTT
>TRBJ1-3|-|TRBV6-5|TRBD1
CASRDSYLDTIYF
TGTGCCAGCCGGGACAGCTACCTGGACACCATATATTTT